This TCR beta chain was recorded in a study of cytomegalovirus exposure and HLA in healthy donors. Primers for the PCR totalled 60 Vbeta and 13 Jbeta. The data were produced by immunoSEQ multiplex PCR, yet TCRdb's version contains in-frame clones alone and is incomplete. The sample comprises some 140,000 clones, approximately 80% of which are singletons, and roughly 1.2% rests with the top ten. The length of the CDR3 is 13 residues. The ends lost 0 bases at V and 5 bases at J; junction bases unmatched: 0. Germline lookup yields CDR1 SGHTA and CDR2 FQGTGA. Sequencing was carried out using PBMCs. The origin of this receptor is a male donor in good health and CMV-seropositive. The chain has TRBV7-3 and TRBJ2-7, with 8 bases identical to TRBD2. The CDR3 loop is CASSLTGGDEQYF. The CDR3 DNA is TGTGCCAGCAGCTTAACCGGGGGGGACGAGCAGTACTTC.